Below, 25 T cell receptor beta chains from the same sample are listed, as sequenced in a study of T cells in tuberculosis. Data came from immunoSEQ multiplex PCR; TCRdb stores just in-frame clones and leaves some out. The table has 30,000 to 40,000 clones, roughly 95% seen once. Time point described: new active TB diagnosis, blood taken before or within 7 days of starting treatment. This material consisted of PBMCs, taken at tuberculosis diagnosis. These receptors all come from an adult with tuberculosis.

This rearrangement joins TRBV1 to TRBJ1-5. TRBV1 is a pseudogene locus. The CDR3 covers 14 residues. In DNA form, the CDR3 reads TGCACCAGCAGCCAAACCCCCAGCGATCAGCCCCAGCATTTT. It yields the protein CTSSQTPSDQPQHF.

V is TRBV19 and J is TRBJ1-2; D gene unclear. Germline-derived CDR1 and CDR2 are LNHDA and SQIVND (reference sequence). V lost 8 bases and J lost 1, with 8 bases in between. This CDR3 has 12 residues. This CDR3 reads CASERLNYGYTF. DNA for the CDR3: TGTGCCAGTGAGAGACTTAACTATGGCTACACCTTC. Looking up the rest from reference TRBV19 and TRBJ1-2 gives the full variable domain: DGGITQSPKYLFRKEGQNVTLSCEQNLNHDAMYWYRQDPGQGLRLIYYSQIVNDFQKGDIAEGYSVSREKKESFPLTVTSAQKNPTAFYLCASERLNYGYTFGSGTRLTVV.

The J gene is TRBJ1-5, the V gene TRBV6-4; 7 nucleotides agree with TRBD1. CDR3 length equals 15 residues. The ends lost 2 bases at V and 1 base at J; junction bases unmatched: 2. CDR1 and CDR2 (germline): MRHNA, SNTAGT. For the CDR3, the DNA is TGTGCCAGCAGTGACCCGGGACAGAGCAATCAGCCCCAGCATTTT. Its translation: CASSDPGQSNQPQHF.

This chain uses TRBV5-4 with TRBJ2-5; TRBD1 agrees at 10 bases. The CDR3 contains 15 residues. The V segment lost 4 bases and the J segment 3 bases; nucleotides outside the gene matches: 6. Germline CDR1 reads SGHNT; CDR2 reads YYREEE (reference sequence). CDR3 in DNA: TGTGCCAGCAGCCGGGCGGGGACAGGGGAAGAGACCCAGTACTTC. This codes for CASSRAGTGEETQYF.

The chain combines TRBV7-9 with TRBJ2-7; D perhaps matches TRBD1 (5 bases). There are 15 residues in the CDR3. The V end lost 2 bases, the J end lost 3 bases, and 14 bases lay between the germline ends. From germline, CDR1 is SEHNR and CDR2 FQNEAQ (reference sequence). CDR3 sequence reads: CASSLRQTDVYEQYF. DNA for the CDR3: TGTGCCAGCAGCTTACGTCAGACAGACGTCTACGAGCAGTACTTC.

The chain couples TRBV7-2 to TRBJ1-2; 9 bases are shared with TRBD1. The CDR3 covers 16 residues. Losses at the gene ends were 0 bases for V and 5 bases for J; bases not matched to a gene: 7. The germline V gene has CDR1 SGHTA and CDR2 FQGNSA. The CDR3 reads CASSLANRDRAYGYTF. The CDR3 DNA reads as TGTGCCAGCAGCTTAGCCAACCGGGACAGGGCTTATGGCTACACCTTC.

The CDR3 reads CASQGATEAFF. The CDR3 DNA sequence: TGTGCCAGTCAGGGGGCAACTGAAGCTTTCTTT. This chain links TRBV6-5 with TRBJ1-1; 8 bases match TRBD1. This CDR3 has 11 amino acids. Germline CDR1 reads MNHEY; CDR2 reads SVGAGI. J was trimmed by 5 bases and V by 9 bases; bases with no gene match: 2.

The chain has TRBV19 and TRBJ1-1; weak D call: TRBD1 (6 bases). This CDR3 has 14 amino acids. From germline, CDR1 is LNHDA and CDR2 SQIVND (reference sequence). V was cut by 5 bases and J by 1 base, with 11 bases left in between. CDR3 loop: CASSPPRGNTEAFF. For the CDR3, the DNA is TGTGCCAGTAGTCCCCCCAGGGGGAACACTGAAGCTTTCTTT. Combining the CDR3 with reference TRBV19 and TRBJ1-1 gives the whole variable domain DGGITQSPKYLFRKEGQNVTLSCEQNLNHDAMYWYRQDPGQGLRLIYYSQIVNDFQKGDIAEGYSVSREKKESFPLTVTSAQKNPTAFYLCASSPPRGNTEAFFGQGTRLTVV.

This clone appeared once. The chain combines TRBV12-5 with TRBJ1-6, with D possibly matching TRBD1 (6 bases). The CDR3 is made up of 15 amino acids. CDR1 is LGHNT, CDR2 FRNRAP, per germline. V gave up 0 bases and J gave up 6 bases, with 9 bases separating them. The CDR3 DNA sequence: TGTGCTAGTGGTTTGGTAACAGGGAGTAATTCACCCCTCCACTTT. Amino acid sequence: CASGLVTGSNSPLHF. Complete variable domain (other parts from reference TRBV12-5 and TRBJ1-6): DARVTQTPRHKVTEMGQEVTMRCQPILGHNTVFWYRQTMMQGLELLAYFRNRAPLDDSGMPKDRFSAEMPDATLATLKIQPSEPRDSAVYFCASGLVTGSNSPLHFGNGTRLTVT.

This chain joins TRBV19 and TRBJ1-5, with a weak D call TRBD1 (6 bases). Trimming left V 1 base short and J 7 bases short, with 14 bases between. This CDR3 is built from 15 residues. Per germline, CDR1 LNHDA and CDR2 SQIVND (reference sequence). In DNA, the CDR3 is TGTGCCAGTAGTATAGTGGGGACATTTAACCAGCCCCAGCATTTT. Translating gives CASSIVGTFNQPQHF. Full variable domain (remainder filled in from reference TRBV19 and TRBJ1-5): DGGITQSPKYLFRKEGQNVTLSCEQNLNHDAMYWYRQDPGQGLRLIYYSQIVNDFQKGDIAEGYSVSREKKESFPLTVTSAQKNPTAFYLCASSIVGTFNQPQHFGDGTRLSIL.

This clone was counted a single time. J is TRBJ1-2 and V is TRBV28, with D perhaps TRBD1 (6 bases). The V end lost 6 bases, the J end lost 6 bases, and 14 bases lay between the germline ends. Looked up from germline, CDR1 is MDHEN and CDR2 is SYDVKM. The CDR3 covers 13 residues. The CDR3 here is CASSLTGSDGYTF. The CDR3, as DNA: TGTGCCAGCAGCCTTACAGGGTCAGATGGCTACACCTTC.

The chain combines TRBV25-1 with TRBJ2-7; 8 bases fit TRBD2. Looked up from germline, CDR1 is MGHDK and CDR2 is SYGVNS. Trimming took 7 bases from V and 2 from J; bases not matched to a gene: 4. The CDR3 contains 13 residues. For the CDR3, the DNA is TGTGCCAGCACTGAGCGGGGGACCTACGAGCAGTACTTC. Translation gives CASTERGTYEQYF.

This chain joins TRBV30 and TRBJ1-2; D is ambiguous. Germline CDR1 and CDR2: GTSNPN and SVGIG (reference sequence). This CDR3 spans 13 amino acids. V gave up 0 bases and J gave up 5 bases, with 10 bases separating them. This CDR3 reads CAWSVAISYGYTF. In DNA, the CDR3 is TGTGCCTGGAGTGTAGCCATATCGTATGGCTACACCTTC. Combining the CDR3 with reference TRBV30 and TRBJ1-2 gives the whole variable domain SQTIHQWPATLVQPVGSPLSLECTVEGTSNPNLYWYRQAAGRGLQLLFYSVGIGQISSEVPQNLSASRPQDRQFILSSKKLLLSDSGFYLCAWSVAISYGYTFGSGTRLTVV.

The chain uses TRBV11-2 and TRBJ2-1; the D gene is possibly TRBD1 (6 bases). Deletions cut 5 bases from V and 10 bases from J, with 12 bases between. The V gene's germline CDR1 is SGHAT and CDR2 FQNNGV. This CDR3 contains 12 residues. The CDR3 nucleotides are TGTGCCAGCAGCATTCAAAGGGGGGAGCAGTTCTTC. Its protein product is CASSIQRGEQFF.

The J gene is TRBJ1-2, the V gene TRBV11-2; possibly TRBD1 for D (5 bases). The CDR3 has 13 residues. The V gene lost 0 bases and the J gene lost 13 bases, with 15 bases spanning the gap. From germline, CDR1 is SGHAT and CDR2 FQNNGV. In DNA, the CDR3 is TGTGCCAGCAGCTTAGACGGTAGGCAGGGAGGCACCTTC. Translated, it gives CASSLDGRQGGTF. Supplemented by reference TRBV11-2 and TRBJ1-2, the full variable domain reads EAGVAQSPRYKIIEKRQSVAFWCNPISGHATLYWYQQILGQGPKLLIQFQNNGVVDDSQLPKDRFSAERLKGVDSTLKIQPAKLEDSAVYLCASSLDGRQGGTFGSGTRLTVV.

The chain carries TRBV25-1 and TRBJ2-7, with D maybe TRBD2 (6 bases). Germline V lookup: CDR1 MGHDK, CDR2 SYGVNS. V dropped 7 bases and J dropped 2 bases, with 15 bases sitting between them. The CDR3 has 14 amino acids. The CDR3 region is CASTSNRETYEQYF. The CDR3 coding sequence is TGTGCCAGCACCTCGAACCGGGAGACCTACGAGCAGTACTTC.

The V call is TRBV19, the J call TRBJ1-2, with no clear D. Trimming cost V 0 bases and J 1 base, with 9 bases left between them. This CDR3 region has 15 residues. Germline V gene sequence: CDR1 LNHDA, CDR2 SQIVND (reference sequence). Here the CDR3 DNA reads TGTGCCAGTAGTATAGACGGACTTTTTAACTATGGCTACACCTTC. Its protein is CASSIDGLFNYGYTF.

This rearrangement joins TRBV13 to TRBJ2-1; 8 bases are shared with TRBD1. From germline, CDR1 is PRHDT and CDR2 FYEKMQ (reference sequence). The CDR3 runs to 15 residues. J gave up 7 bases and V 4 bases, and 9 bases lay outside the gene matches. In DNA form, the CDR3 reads TGTGCCAGCAGCTCCGGGGCGACAGGGGCAAATGAGCAGTTCTTC. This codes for CASSSGATGANEQFF. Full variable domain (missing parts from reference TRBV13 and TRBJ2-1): AAGVIQSPRHLIKEKRETATLKCYPIPRHDTVYWYQQGPGQDPQFLISFYEKMQSDKGSIPDRFSAQQFSDYHSELNMSSLELGDSALYFCASSSGATGANEQFFGPGTRLTVL.

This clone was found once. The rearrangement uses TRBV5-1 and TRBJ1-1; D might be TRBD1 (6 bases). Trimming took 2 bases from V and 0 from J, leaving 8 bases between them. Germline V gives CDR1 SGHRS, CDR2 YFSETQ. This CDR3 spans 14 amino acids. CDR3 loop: CASSLTGMNTEAFF. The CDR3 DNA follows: TGCGCCAGCAGCTTAACAGGGATGAACACTGAAGCTTTCTTT.

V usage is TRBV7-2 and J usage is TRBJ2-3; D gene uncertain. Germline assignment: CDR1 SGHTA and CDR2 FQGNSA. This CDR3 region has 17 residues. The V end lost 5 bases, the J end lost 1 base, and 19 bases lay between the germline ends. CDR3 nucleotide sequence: TGTGCCAGCAGCCGGGTCCGACTGGCGGCGGGCACAGATACGCAGTATTTT. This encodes CASSRVRLAAGTDTQYF.

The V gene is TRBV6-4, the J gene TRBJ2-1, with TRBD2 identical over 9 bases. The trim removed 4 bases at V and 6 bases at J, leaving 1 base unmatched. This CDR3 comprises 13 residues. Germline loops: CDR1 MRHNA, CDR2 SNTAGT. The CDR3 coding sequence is TGTGCCAGCAGTGTACTAGCGGGCAATGAGCAGTTCTTC. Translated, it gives CASSVLAGNEQFF.

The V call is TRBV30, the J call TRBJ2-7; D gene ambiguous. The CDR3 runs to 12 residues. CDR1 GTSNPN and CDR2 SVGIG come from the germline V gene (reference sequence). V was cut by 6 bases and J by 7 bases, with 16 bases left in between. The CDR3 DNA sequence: TGTGCCTGTCGGTCGATTAGCCGGGAGCAGTACTTC. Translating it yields CACRSISREQYF.

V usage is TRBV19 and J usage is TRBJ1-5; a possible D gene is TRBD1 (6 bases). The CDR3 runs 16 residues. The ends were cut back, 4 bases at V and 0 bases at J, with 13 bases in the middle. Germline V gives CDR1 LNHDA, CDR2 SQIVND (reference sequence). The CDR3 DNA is TGTGCCAGTAGTAACACAGGGACATATAGCAATCAGCCCCAGCATTTT. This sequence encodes CASSNTGTYSNQPQHF.

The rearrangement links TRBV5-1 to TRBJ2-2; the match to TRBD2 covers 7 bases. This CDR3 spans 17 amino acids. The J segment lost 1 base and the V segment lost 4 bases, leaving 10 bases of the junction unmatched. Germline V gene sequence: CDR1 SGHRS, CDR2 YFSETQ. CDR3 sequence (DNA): TGCGCCAGCAGCCTATCAGCGGGACTCGTGAACACCGGGGAGCTGTTTTTT. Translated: CASSLSAGLVNTGELFF.

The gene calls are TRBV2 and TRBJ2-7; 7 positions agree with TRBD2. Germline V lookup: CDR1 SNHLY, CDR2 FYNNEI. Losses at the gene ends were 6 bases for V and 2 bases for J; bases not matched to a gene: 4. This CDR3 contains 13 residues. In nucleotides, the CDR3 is TGTGCCAGCAGGTCTAGCGGAGCCTACGAGCAGTACTTC. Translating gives CASRSSGAYEQYF.